The 14 T cell receptor beta chains presented below share a single source sample, sequenced in a study of blood T cell repertoires in COVID-19. Libraries were prepared by immunoSEQ multiplex PCR; TCRdb keeps only in-frame clonotypes and omits some of them. Here the sample spans over 200,000 clones, roughly nine tenths being singletons. Specimen: peripheral blood. Receptor source: a woman aged 18-29 years who had recovered from COVID-19.

The gene calls are TRBV9 and TRBJ2-3; TRBD2 matches at 8 bases. The CDR3 runs 16 residues. CDR1 is SGDLS, CDR2 YYNGEE, per germline. J gave up 1 base and V 0 bases, and 4 bases lay outside the gene matches. CDR3 amino acids: CASSVAAGGGTDTQYF. DNA for the CDR3: TGTGCCAGCAGCGTAGCTGCGGGAGGTGGCACAGATACGCAGTATTTT.

The V gene is TRBV24-1, the J gene TRBJ2-1; D possibly corresponds to TRBD2 (5 bases). Trimming stripped 5 bases from V and 10 bases from J, with 8 bases between. Germline V gives CDR1 KGHDR, CDR2 SFDVKD. The CDR3 has 11 residues. The CDR3: CATSASGEQFF. The CDR3 nucleotides read TGTGCCACCAGTGCTTCGGGGGAGCAGTTCTTC.

The CDR3 DNA sequence: TGTGCCAGCAGTTACGAAAGGGGGTACTATGGCTACACCTTC. Translating gives CASSYERGYYGYTF. This chain connects TRBV6-5 to TRBJ1-2; a possible D gene is TRBD1 (6 bases). Germline values: CDR1 MNHEY, CDR2 SVGAGI. This CDR3 comprises 14 residues. Trimming cost V 2 bases and J 3 bases, with 10 bases left between them.

This clone was seen a few times. The chain is built from TRBV15 and TRBJ2-7; 15 bases line up with TRBD2. This CDR3 has 16 amino acids. Germline V CDR1 and CDR2: LNHNV, YYDKDF (reference sequence). Trimming took 9 bases from V and 3 from J; bases not matched to a gene: 9. The CDR3 DNA reads TGTGCCACGGGTACCGGACTAGCGGGAGGGCACTACGAGCAGTACTTC. It encodes CATGTGLAGGHYEQYF.

This clone was seen only a few times. The V call is TRBV15, the J call TRBJ2-5; a possible D gene is TRBD1 (5 bases). This CDR3 contains 13 residues. Trimming removed 6 bases at V and 5 bases at J, with 13 bases between. Germline CDR1 is LNHNV and CDR2 is YYDKDF (reference sequence). The CDR3 coding sequence is TGTGCCACCAGATTGGGGCAGGCGGAGACCCAGTACTTC. Its translation: CATRLGQAETQYF.

This clone has only one observation. V and J are TRBV2 and TRBJ2-3; 12 bases match TRBD2. In germline, CDR1 is SNHLY, CDR2 FYNNEI. Trimming cost V 9 bases and J 5 bases; bases outside gene matches: 9. This CDR3 region has 15 residues. CDR3 nucleotide sequence: TGTGCCAGTACATTACTAGCGGGAGGTGGAGATACGCAGTATTTT. Residues: CASTLLAGGGDTQYF.

The genes are TRBV7-9 and TRBJ2-3; 9 bases are shared with TRBD1. Germline CDR1 is SEHNR and CDR2 is FQNEAQ (reference sequence). This CDR3 has 15 residues. Trimming removed 6 bases from V and 3 bases from J; junction bases left unmatched: 7. CDR3 nucleotides: TGTGCCAGCAGTTCGGGACAGGGATTGACAGATACGCAGTATTTT. Amino acids: CASSSGQGLTDTQYF.

This clone was seen only a few times. The rearrangement joins TRBV7-9 to TRBJ1-3, with D possibly TRBD1 on 6 matching bases. V shed 5 bases and J shed 0 bases, with 14 bases lying between them. This CDR3 spans 16 amino acids. Germline-derived CDR1 and CDR2 are SEHNR and FQNEAQ (reference sequence). The CDR3 bases are TGTGCCAGCAGCCCCCAGACAGGCCACTCTGGAAACACCATATATTTT. This codes for CASSPQTGHSGNTIYF.

This clone has more than one count but fewer than ten. This chain joins TRBV27 and TRBJ2-3; 10 nucleotides match TRBD1. Trimming removed 3 bases from V and 7 bases from J; junction bases left unmatched: 13. From germline, CDR1 is MNHEY and CDR2 SMNVEV (reference sequence). CDR3 length: 17 residues. In DNA, the CDR3 is TGTGCCAGCAGTTTTGCATACGGGACAGGGGCCGCACATACGCAGTATTTT. Its protein is CASSFAYGTGAAHTQYF.

This clone has just a few counts. V is TRBV7-3 and J is TRBJ2-2; 12 positions agree with TRBD2. CDR3 size: 17 residues. With 5 bases clipped from V and 1 base from J, the junction kept 5 bases outside the gene matches. Per germline, CDR1 SGHTA and CDR2 FQGTGA. CDR3 sequence (DNA): TGTGCCAGCAGCCGAACGACTAGCGGGAGGAACACCGGGGAGCTGTTTTTT. Protein product: CASSRTTSGRNTGELFF.

The chain combines TRBV5-4 with TRBJ1-6, with a possible D match to TRBD1 (5 bases). Germline CDR1 is SGHNT and CDR2 is YYREEE (reference sequence). The CDR3 has 13 residues. The V gene lost 6 bases and the J gene lost 9 bases, with 13 bases spanning the gap. The CDR3 DNA follows: TGTGCCAGCAAACAGGTGGGGGGTTCACCCCTCCACTTT. Translating gives CASKQVGGSPLHF.

The J gene is TRBJ1-4, the V gene TRBV5-6; perhaps TRBD1 as D (6 bases). V lost 1 base and J lost 4, with 20 bases in between. CDR1 and CDR2 (germline): SGHDT, YYEEEE. The CDR3 totals 18 residues. As DNA, the CDR3 is TGTGCCAGCAGCTTGTTTGCAGGGACAACCTTTGGTAATGAAAAACTGTTTTTT. Translation: CASSLFAGTTFGNEKLFF.

The chain carries TRBV5-8 and TRBJ1-6, with TRBD1 matching over 8 bases. The CDR3 spans 15 residues. The V segment lost 0 bases and the J segment 10 bases; nucleotides outside the gene matches: 6. Germline values: CDR1 SGHTS, CDR2 YDEGEE. CDR3 DNA: TGTGCCAGCAGCTTGGAGCGGGGACAGGTCTCACCCCTCCACTTT. Its protein product is CASSLERGQVSPLHF.

With regard to this clone: One end of the junction fails to match germline, which may point to a read error. The chain carries TRBV4-2 and TRBJ2-3; the match to TRBD1 covers 7 bases. This CDR3 spans 18 amino acids. The V gene's germline CDR1 is LGHNA and CDR2 YNFKEQ. The CDR3 region is CASRQGPGQELFTDTQYF. The CDR3 bases are TGTGCCAGCCGCCAGGGCCCAGGACAGGAGTTGTTCACAGATACGCAGTATTTT.